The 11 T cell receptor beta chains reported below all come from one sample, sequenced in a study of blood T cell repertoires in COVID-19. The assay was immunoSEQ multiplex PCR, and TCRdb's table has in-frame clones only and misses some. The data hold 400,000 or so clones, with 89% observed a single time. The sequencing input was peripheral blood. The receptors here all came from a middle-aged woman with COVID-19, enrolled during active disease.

The CDR3 region is CAWAGQNPRDSPLHF. The CDR3 region has the DNA TGTGCCTGGGCGGGACAGAACCCGAGGGATTCACCCCTCCACTTT. V and J are TRBV30 and TRBJ1-6, with 7 positions matching TRBD1. Unmatched junction bases numbered 12, after V lost 5 bases and J lost 8 bases. This CDR3 is 15 amino acids long. Germline V gene sequence: CDR1 GTSNPN, CDR2 SVGIG (reference sequence). Complete variable domain (other parts from reference TRBV30 and TRBJ1-6): SQTIHQWPATLVQPVGSPLSLECTVEGTSNPNLYWYRQAAGRGLQLLFYSVGIGQISSEVPQNLSASRPQDRQFILSSKKLLLSDSGFYLCAWAGQNPRDSPLHFGNGTRLTVT.

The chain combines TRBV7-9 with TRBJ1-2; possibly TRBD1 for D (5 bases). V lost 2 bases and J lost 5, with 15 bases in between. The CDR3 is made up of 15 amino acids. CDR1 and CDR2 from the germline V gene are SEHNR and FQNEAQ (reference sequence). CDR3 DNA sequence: TGTGCCAGCAGCTTAACCCCCCGGGGGGGATATGGCTACACCTTC. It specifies CASSLTPRGGYGYTF.

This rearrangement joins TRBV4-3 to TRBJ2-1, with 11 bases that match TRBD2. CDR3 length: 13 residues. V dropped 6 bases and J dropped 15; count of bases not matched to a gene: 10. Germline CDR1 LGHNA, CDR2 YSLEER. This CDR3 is CASSELAGDGRFF. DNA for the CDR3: TGCGCCAGCAGTGAACTAGCGGGGGATGGACGGTTCTTC.

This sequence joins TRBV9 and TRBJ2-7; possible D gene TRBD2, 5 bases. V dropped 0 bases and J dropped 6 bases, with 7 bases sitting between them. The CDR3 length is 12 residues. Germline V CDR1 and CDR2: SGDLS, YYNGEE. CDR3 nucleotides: TGTGCCAGCAGCGTAGATGGAGGCGAGCAGTACTTC. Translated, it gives CASSVDGGEQYF.

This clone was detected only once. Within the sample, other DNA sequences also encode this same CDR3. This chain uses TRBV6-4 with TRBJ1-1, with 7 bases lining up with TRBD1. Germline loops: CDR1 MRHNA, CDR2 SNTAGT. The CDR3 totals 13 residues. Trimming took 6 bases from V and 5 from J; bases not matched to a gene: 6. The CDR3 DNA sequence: TGTGCCAGCAGGCCCTCAGGGGGAACTGAAGCTTTCTTT. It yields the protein CASRPSGGTEAFF.

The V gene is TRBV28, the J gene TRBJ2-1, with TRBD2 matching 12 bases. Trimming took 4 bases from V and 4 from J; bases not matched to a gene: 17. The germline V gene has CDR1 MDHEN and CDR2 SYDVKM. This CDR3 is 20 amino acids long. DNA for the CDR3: TGTGCCAGCAGTTCGCCCTACCCAAAACTAGCGGGAGGACTGTACAATGAGCAGTTCTTC. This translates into CASSSPYPKLAGGLYNEQFF.

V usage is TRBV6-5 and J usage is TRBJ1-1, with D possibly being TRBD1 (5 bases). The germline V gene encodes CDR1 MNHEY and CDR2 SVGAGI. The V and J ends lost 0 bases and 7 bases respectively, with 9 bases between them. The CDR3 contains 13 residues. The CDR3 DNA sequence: TGTGCCAGCAGTTACTCGGTACAGGTTGAAGCTTTCTTT. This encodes CASSYSVQVEAFF.

DNA of the CDR3: TGTGCCAGCAGCTTAGTCTCGCCAGACTACGAGCAGTACTTC. Its translation is CASSLVSPDYEQYF. The chain links TRBV7-8 to TRBJ2-7; D gene uncertain. The V gene's germline CDR1 is SGHVS and CDR2 FQNEAQ. This CDR3 region has 14 residues. Trimming shortened V by 1 base and J by 3 bases, and 10 bases separated the two germline ends.

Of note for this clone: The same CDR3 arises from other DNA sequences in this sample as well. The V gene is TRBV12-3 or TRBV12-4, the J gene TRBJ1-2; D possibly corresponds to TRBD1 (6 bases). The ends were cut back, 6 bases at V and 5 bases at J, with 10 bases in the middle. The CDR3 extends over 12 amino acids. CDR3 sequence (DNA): TGTGCCAGCAGCAGACAGGATTATGGCTACACCTTC. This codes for CASSRQDYGYTF.

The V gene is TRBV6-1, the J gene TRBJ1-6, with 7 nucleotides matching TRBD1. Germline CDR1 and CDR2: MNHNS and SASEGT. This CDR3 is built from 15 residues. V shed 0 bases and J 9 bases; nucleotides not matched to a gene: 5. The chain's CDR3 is CASSEAGGEGSPLHF. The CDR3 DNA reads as TGTGCCAGCAGTGAAGCAGGGGGCGAAGGTTCACCCCTCCACTTT.

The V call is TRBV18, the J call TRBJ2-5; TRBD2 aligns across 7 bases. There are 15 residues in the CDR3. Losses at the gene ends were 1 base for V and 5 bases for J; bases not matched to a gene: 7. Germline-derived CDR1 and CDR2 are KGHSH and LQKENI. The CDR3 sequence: CASSPRREAGETQYF. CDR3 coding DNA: TGTGCCAGCTCACCACGCCGGGAGGCAGGGGAGACCCAGTACTTC.